This entry is about one TCR beta chain. The target antigen is unknown. PCR primers comprised 60 Vbeta and 13 Jbeta primers. Produced via immunoSEQ multiplex PCR; TCRdb's table is partial and in-frame only. This table holds under 200,000 clones, around four fifths found once. This sample is drawn from a study of cytomegalovirus exposure and HLA in healthy donors. Notes on the study in general: Later examination showed HLA-associated TCR beta chains had greater clonal expansion than equally common others.

This CDR3 is built from 15 residues. Germline V CDR1 and CDR2: SGHNT, YYREEE (reference sequence). Trimming at V came to 2 bases and at J to 1 base, leaving 5 bases not matched to a gene. The chain couples TRBV5-4 to TRBJ1-1, with 7 bases matching TRBD1. This TCR derives from a young woman in good health and CMV-seronegative. Specimen: PBMCs. The CDR3 loop reads CASSLPQGGNTEAFF. The CDR3 DNA reads as TGTGCCAGCAGCTTACCGCAGGGGGGGAACACTGAAGCTTTCTTT.